Listed below are T cell receptor beta chains from one sample, sequenced in a study of human T cells and chemical hapten exposure. TCRdb fed the RACE reads into MiXCR, producing one record per CDR3 protein. Of some 170,000 distinct CDR3 sequences in the sample, 25% to 35% were seen once. The input for sequencing was whole blood, taken in connection with sensitization to the hapten diphenylcyclopropenone (DPC). The receptor source for this set is a woman aged 18-29 years with alopecia areata. Some clones in this sample may be carry-over from other donors' samples. Both conserved end residues are part of each CDR3. The order of the fields is D gene, V gene, clone size, J gene, CDR3 DNA, CDR3 protein. The D gene is left open where the match is weak. Clone size is shown for a subset of rows, as once, few, many or a class of expanded clone.

D: NA; V: TRBV7-2; size: NA; J: TRBJ1-1; DNA: TGTGCCAGCAGCTTATGGGGTTTCACTGAAGCTTTCTTT; CDR3: CASSLWGFTEAFF
D: NA; V: TRBV10-3; size: few; J: TRBJ2-2; DNA: TGTGCCATCAGGGGCTTGAACACCGGGGAGCTGTTTTTT; CDR3: CAIRGLNTGELFF
D: NA; V: TRBV4-3; size: NA; J: TRBJ1-1; DNA: TGCGCCAGCAGCCACTTACTCAGGGACACTGAAGCTTTCTTT; CDR3: CASSHLLRDTEAFF
D: NA; V: TRBV20-1; size: NA; J: TRBJ2-5; DNA: TGCAGTGCTAGAGCTGGGACTTCCCAAGAGACCCAGTACTTC; CDR3: CSARAGTSQETQYF
D: NA; V: TRBV9; size: few; J: TRBJ1-1; DNA: TGTGCCAGCAGCGTAGTAGGGGCGGTAGACACTGAAGCTTTCTTT; CDR3: CASSVVGAVDTEAFF
D: NA; V: TRBV6-2/TRBV6-3; size: NA; J: TRBJ2-7; DNA: TGTGCCAGCAGTTCCGGTCCCCGGGAGCAGTACTTC; CDR3: CASSSGPREQYF
D: NA; V: TRBV5-4; size: NA; J: TRBJ2-1; DNA: TGTGCCAGCAGCTTGAGGAGGGAGTGGAACCCCTACAATGAGCAGTTCTTC; CDR3: CASSLRREWNPYNEQFF
D: TRBD1; V: TRBV20-1; size: few; J: TRBJ2-7; DNA: TGCAGTGCCCGCATCTGGGACAGGGATAACGAGCAGTACTTC; CDR3: CSARIWDRDNEQYF
D: NA; V: TRBV3-1; size: NA; J: TRBJ1-1; DNA: TGTGCCAGCCAAAGGGCAGGGTTGTTCTCTGAAGCTTTCTTT; CDR3: CASQRAGLFSEAFF
D: TRBD2; V: TRBV7-6; size: NA; J: TRBJ2-7; DNA: TGTGCCAGCAGCCCAGACGGCGGGAGGATGGGCGAGCAGTACTTC; CDR3: CASSPDGGRMGEQYF
D: NA; V: TRBV5-1; size: few; J: TRBJ2-3; DNA: TGCGCCAGCAGCTTGGGACTTGACGGGAGCACAGATACGCAGTATTTT; CDR3: CASSLGLDGSTDTQYF
D: NA; V: TRBV2; size: NA; J: TRBJ1-1; DNA: TGTGCCAGCAACTGGGACGGATTCACTGAAGCTTTCTTT; CDR3: CASNWDGFTEAFF
D: NA; V: TRBV4-3; size: NA; J: TRBJ2-2; DNA: TGCGCCAGCAGCCAAGATCCCACAGGGAACACCGGGGAGCTGTTTTTT; CDR3: CASSQDPTGNTGELFF
D: NA; V: TRBV20-1; size: NA; J: TRBJ2-1; DNA: TGCAGTGCCCGAGGGGAGCCCCCTGAGCAGTTCTTC; CDR3: CSARGEPPEQFF
D: NA; V: TRBV4-3; size: NA; J: TRBJ2-1; DNA: TGCGCCAGCAGCCAATTTACGCCTTACAATGAGCACTTCTTC; CDR3: CASSQFTPYNEHFF
D: NA; V: TRBV20-1; size: NA; J: TRBJ1-1; DNA: TGCAGTGCTGGACCGGGGACTGAAGCTTTCTTT; CDR3: CSAGPGTEAFF
D: NA; V: TRBV4-1; size: few; J: TRBJ1-5; DNA: TGCGCCAGCAGCCAGAACATGGGCAATCAGCCCCAGCATTTT; CDR3: CASSQNMGNQPQHF
D: NA; V: TRBV9; size: few; J: TRBJ2-1; DNA: TGTGCCAGCAGCGTGAGCCTAGCGCAAGACAATGAGCAGTTCTTC; CDR3: CASSVSLAQDNEQFF
D: NA; V: TRBV7-2; size: few; J: TRBJ2-1; DNA: TGTGCCAGCACCCCTAGGCTTCTTGGGTATGAGCAGTTCTTC; CDR3: CASTPRLLGYEQFF
D: TRBD2; V: TRBV29-1; size: NA; J: TRBJ2-7; DNA: TGCAGCGTTGACAGGTCGGGTCTAGCGGGAGTTTACGAGCAGTACTTC; CDR3: CSVDRSGLAGVYEQYF
D: TRBD1; V: TRBV6-5; size: NA; J: TRBJ2-1; DNA: TGTGCCAGCAGTTATGGGACAGGTAGAAATGAGCAGTTCTTC; CDR3: CASSYGTGRNEQFF
D: NA; V: TRBV2; size: NA; J: TRBJ1-1; DNA: TGTGCCAGCAGTGTCCTACAGGTGAACACTGAAGCTTTCTTT; CDR3: CASSVLQVNTEAFF
D: NA; V: TRBV6-2/TRBV6-3; size: few; J: TRBJ2-1; DNA: TGTGCCAGCAGTTATCGTCTCAGCTCCTACAATGAGCAGTTCTTC; CDR3: CASSYRLSSYNEQFF
D: NA; V: TRBV29-1; size: NA; J: TRBJ2-7; DNA: TGCAGCGTTCAGGGGATCTACGAGCAGTACTTC; CDR3: CSVQGIYEQYF
D: TRBD1; V: TRBV7-9; size: NA; J: TRBJ2-7; DNA: TGTGCCAGCAGCCGTGAAGGACAGGGGGCTCTGTACTTC; CDR3: CASSREGQGALYF
D: NA; V: TRBV18; size: NA; J: TRBJ2-1; DNA: TGTGCCAGCTCCCACGGTCCAGGTAGCAATGAGCAGTTCTTC; CDR3: CASSHGPGSNEQFF
D: TRBD2; V: TRBV4-3; size: NA; J: TRBJ2-1; DNA: TGCGCCGGGGGACTAGCGGGGTACAATGAGCAGTTCTTC; CDR3: CAGGLAGYNEQFF
D: NA; V: TRBV24-1; size: once; J: TRBJ1-4; DNA: TGTGCCACCAGTGACCCCCCGATACAGGGTACAGGAGAAAAACTGTTTTTT; CDR3: CATSDPPIQGTGEKLFF
D: TRBD2; V: TRBV5-1; size: NA; J: TRBJ2-5; DNA: TGCGCCAGCACCCGGGGGGGCCAGGGAGAGACCCAGTACTTC; CDR3: CASTRGGQGETQYF
D: TRBD1; V: TRBV9; size: NA; J: TRBJ1-1; DNA: TGTGCCAGCAGCGTAGCTGCAGGGGGAAAGAACACTGAAGCTTTCTTT; CDR3: CASSVAAGGKNTEAFF
D: NA; V: TRBV4-1; size: NA; J: TRBJ1-3; DNA: TGCGCCAGCAGCCACTCCAGAGATAATTTTGGAAACACCATATATTTT; CDR3: CASSHSRDNFGNTIYF
D: NA; V: TRBV20-1; size: NA; J: TRBJ1-1; DNA: TGCAGTGTTCCGAGAGCTTTCTTT; CDR3: CSVPRAFF
D: NA; V: TRBV18; size: NA; J: TRBJ2-7; DNA: TGTGCCAGCTCACCACTGGGTCGGGACGAGCAGTACTTC; CDR3: CASSPLGRDEQYF
D: NA; V: TRBV5-8; size: few; J: TRBJ1-5; DNA: TGTGCCAGCAGCCCCACACGGAGCAATCAGCCCCAGCATTTT; CDR3: CASSPTRSNQPQHF
D: NA; V: TRBV7-2; size: NA; J: TRBJ2-5; DNA: TGTGCCAGCAGCTTAGGCCCCGGGAGCGGGACCCAGTACTTC; CDR3: CASSLGPGSGTQYF
D: NA; V: TRBV7-9; size: few; J: TRBJ1-2; DNA: TGTGCCAGCAGCTTAGCCGTCCTAGCCCCTAACTATGGCTACACCTTC; CDR3: CASSLAVLAPNYGYTF
D: NA; V: TRBV15; size: few; J: TRBJ2-7; DNA: TGTGCCACCAGCAGAGTCGGGGACGAGCAGTACTTC; CDR3: CATSRVGDEQYF
D: TRBD2; V: TRBV7-2; size: NA; J: TRBJ2-1; DNA: TGTGCCAGCAGCTTATTTCCTAGCGGGATCTACAATGAGCAGTTCTTC; CDR3: CASSLFPSGIYNEQFF
D: NA; V: TRBV4-1; size: many; J: TRBJ2-1; DNA: TGCGCCAGCAGCCAAGTTCTGAGGGCCCCCTACAATGAGCAGTTCTTC; CDR3: CASSQVLRAPYNEQFF
D: TRBD2; V: TRBV4-2; size: NA; J: TRBJ2-1; DNA: TGTGCCAGCAGCCAAGTTAATCTAGCGGGAGGGACGCAGTTCTTC; CDR3: CASSQVNLAGGTQFF
D: TRBD1; V: TRBV18; size: few; J: TRBJ2-5; DNA: TGTGCCAGCTCACCACGGGGACAGGCTGGAGAGACCCAGTACTTC; CDR3: CASSPRGQAGETQYF
D: TRBD1; V: TRBV6-2/TRBV6-3; size: NA; J: TRBJ1-2; DNA: TGTGCCAGCAGCCCGACAGGGGGTAATGGCTACACCTTC; CDR3: CASSPTGGNGYTF